One TCR beta chain is described in this entry. This clonotype was seen ten or more times. The clone's antigen remains unknown. Within one base of it there is no much larger clone, and no base qualities were kept. This entry is derived from a study of chronic HIV infection and antiretroviral therapy (dated by TCRdb to between 2015 and 2017). Taken from the germline V gene (reference sequence), the CDR1 and CDR2 loops are MNHEY and SMNVEV. Compared with germline, V lacks 4 bases and J lacks 0 bases; bases without a gene match: 0. The CDR3 runs 14 residues from the cysteine to the phenylalanine. Solely the CDR3 DNA is kept, with 42 bases framed from the first base. The method behind the library was 5' RACE. Data came from an Illumina MiSeq. Using fastp trimming at Q25 and MiXCR clonotype assembly, TCRdb reanalyzed the public sequencing data and kept in-frame beta chains. One record per CDR3 amino acid sequence lists the most common genes and DNA. The sample profile shows more than 30,000 distinct CDR3 sequences; over 7.5% of them were found once. The ten largest clones capture about 2.5% of the sample.

Rearrangement joined TRBV27 to TRBJ2-5; TRBD1 aligns with 9 central bases. The clonotype was recovered from an adult who had HIV and had not received antiretroviral therapy, or was an uninfected healthy control (not recorded which). The sample was peripheral blood. The CDR3: CASSWDRDQETQYF. The base sequence is TGTGCCAGCAGTTGGGACAGGGACCAAGAGACCCAGTACTTC.